This T cell receptor beta chain was documented in a study of PD-L1 blockade in urothelial cancer. Method: immunoSEQ multiplex PCR; TCRdb's copy keeps in-frame clones and lacks some. The data hold around 62,000 clones, with 88% observed a single time. The time point was: peripheral blood 6 weeks after treatment start. The source of this sequence is a man aged 60 to 75 with urothelial cancer. The sample consisted of PBMCs, taken around atezolizumab (anti-PD-L1) treatment.

CDR3 in amino acids: CASSLEQGGTGELFF. The DNA for the CDR3 is TGCGCCAGCAGCTTGGAGCAGGGGGGCACCGGGGAGCTGTTTTTT. The chain has TRBV5-1 and TRBJ2-2, with D perhaps TRBD1 (7 bases). The CDR3 totals 15 residues. V lost 0 bases and J lost 4, with 10 bases in between. Germline V lookup: CDR1 SGHRS, CDR2 YFSETQ.